This entry is about one T cell receptor (beta chain). Its antigen is as yet unknown. CDR1 SGHTA and CDR2 FQGNSA come from the germline V gene. This CDR3 comprises 14 residues. V lost 3 bases, J lost 5 bases, and 5 bases stayed unmatched. The method was immunoSEQ multiplex PCR; TCRdb's version includes in-frame clones alone and lacks a portion of them. This sample carries some 110,000 clones, 80% to 95% of them seen once, and the ten largest clones take 0.15% to 0.17%. Systemic immunosuppression or autoimmune disease history was grounds to exclude patients. The data derive from a study of OX40 agonist ivuxolimab in advanced cancers. Findings and limits, study-wide: There were, on average, more expanded clones in CD8+ T cells than in CD4+.

The material was CD4+ or CD8+ T cells sorted from blood, obtained in a trial of the OX40 agonist ivuxolimab. The receptor's source is an adult with an advanced solid tumor such as melanoma, head and neck, liver or kidney cancer. This sequence joins TRBV7-2 and TRBJ2-7; 9 bases match TRBD2. The CDR3 loop reads CASSLAGGLHEQYF. Here the CDR3 DNA reads TGTGCCAGCAGCTTGGCGGGAGGGCTCCACGAGCAGTACTTC.